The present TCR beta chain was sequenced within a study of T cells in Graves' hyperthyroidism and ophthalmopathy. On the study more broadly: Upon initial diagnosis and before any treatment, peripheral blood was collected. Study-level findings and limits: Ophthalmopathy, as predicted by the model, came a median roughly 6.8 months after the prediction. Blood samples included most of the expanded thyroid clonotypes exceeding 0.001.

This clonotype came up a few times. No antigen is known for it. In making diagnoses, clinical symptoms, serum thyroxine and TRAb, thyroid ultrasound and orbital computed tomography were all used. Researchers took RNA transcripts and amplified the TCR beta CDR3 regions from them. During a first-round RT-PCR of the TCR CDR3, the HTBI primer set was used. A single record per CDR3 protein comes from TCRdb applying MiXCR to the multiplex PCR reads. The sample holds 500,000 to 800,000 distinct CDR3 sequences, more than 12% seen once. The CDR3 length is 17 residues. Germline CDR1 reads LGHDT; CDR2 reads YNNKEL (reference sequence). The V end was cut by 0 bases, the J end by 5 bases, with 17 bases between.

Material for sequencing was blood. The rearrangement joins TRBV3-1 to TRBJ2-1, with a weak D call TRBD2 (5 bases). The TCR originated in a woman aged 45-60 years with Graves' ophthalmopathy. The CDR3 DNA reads TGTGCCAGCAGCCAAGAACTAGTCCGTCCGGCGCACAATGAGCAGTTCTTC. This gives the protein CASSQELVRPAHNEQFF.